This TCR beta chain was captured by sequencing in a study of blood T cell repertoires in COVID-19. Study overall: Whether acute or convalescent, the COVID-19 samples came from the United States, Italy and Spain. The cDNA or gDNA used as material had been derived from T cells, B-cell-depleted T cells, or PBMCs.

CDR1 is LNHDA and CDR2 is SQIVND in the germline V gene (reference sequence). Trimming shortened V by 3 bases and J by 5 bases, and 10 bases separated the two germline ends. The CDR3 has 14 amino acids. Libraries were prepared by immunoSEQ multiplex PCR; TCRdb keeps only in-frame clonotypes and omits some of them. The table has around 41,000 clones, around 90% seen once; the top ten hold about 8.8%. The V gene is TRBV19, the J gene TRBJ2-2; TRBD1 is a possible D gene (6 bases). This clonotype was obtained from a woman aged 80 or over with active COVID-19. Sequenced sample: peripheral blood. Here the CDR3 reads CASSMGQGTGELFF. CDR3 in DNA: TGTGCCAGTAGTATGGGGCAGGGGACCGGGGAGCTGTTTTTT.